This is a list of T cell receptor beta chains from one sample in a study of monozygotic twins with inflammatory bowel disease. TCRdb reprocessed the 5' RACE reads, with one entry per CDR3 protein and no DNA. This listing includes 420,000 or so distinct CDR3 sequences. The sample consisted of blood. Receptor source: a human donor with ulcerative colitis or Crohn's disease, or a healthy co-twin of an affected twin (not recorded which). The CDR3 runs from the conserved cysteine through the conserved F or W.

J gene: TRBJ2-2; CDR3 length: 15; V gene: TRBV15; CDR3 protein: CATSGRLAGSGELFF
J gene: TRBJ2-7; CDR3 length: 16; V gene: TRBV6-1; CDR3 protein: CASSPGPGQGAHEQYF
J gene: TRBJ2-7; CDR3 length: 15; V gene: TRBV5-1; CDR3 protein: CASSLQGLKTYEQYF
J gene: TRBJ1-1; CDR3 length: 15; V gene: TRBV10-3; CDR3 protein: CAISESTLRGTEAFF
J gene: TRBJ2-3; CDR3 length: 16; V gene: TRBV15; CDR3 protein: CATSRDLWLLTDTQYF
J gene: TRBJ2-7; CDR3 length: 14; V gene: TRBV20-1; CDR3 protein: CSATPPRSPLEQYF
J gene: TRBJ2-3; CDR3 length: 17; V gene: TRBV12-3/TRBV12-4; CDR3 protein: CASSPGGVIGFTDTQYF
J gene: TRBJ2-2; CDR3 length: 15; V gene: TRBV28; CDR3 protein: CASSLTGTNTGELFF
J gene: TRBJ2-1; CDR3 length: 14; V gene: TRBV29-1; CDR3 protein: CSVERRGRNNEQFF
J gene: TRBJ2-2; CDR3 length: 15; V gene: TRBV12-3/TRBV12-4; CDR3 protein: CASSEQGRNTGELFF